The 21 T cell receptor beta chains below come from one sample, sequenced in a study of siplizumab effects on memory and regulatory T cells. Generated by immunoSEQ multiplex PCR, the TCRdb table keeps only in-frame clones and is missing some. The sample holds 75,000 to 100,000 clones, 90% to 95% seen once. Sequencing was carried out using non-Treg CD4+ T cells sorted from blood. These receptors were taken from a human donor in good health.

This chain links TRBV5-1 with TRBJ2-2, with TRBD2 as a possible D gene (6 bases). Germline V CDR1 and CDR2: SGHRS, YFSETQ. V was trimmed by 4 bases and J by 2 bases, leaving 9 bases between them. The CDR3 extends over 14 amino acids. CDR3 residues: CASSPGLNTGELFF. CDR3 DNA: TGCGCCAGCAGCCCGGGACTCAACACCGGGGAGCTGTTTTTT.

The V gene is TRBV5-1, the J gene TRBJ1-2, with 7 bases that match TRBD1. Germline CDR1 is SGHRS and CDR2 is YFSETQ. The J segment lost 2 bases and the V segment lost 3 bases, leaving 4 bases of the junction unmatched. The CDR3 loop spans 14 amino acids. This CDR3 reads CASSSPGQNYGYTF. The CDR3 DNA follows: TGCGCCAGCAGCTCACCGGGACAGAACTATGGCTACACCTTC.

The V and J genes are TRBV6-1 and TRBJ1-1; the D gene is possibly TRBD1 (5 bases). The germline V and J ends were trimmed by 0 bases and 10 bases, with 12 bases remaining between them. Germline V gene data show CDR1 as MNHNS and CDR2 as SASEGT. CDR3 length: 13 amino acids. CDR3 sequence reads: CASSEARQGGAFF. CDR3 coding DNA: TGTGCCAGCAGTGAAGCCCGGCAGGGTGGAGCTTTCTTT.

The chain recombines TRBV2 with TRBJ1-5; D gene unclear. The CDR3 covers 12 residues. Trimming pared 5 bases from V and 6 bases from J, leaving 8 bases between. From germline, CDR1 is SNHLY and CDR2 FYNNEI. The CDR3 coding sequence is TGTGCCAGCAGTTCGGGGTTTCAGCCCCAGCATTTT. Its translation: CASSSGFQPQHF.

The chain joins TRBV29-1 to TRBJ2-3, with 15 positions matching TRBD2. The V segment lost 5 bases and the J segment 3 bases; nucleotides outside the gene matches: 3. Germline loops: CDR1 SQVTM, CDR2 ANQGSEA. The CDR3 totals 15 residues. The CDR3 sequence: CSVTGTSGGTDTQYF. The DNA of the CDR3 is TGCAGCGTTACCGGGACTAGCGGGGGGACAGATACGCAGTATTTT.

The CDR3 protein is CASSQDLTTEAFF. DNA for the CDR3: TGTGCCAGCAGCCAAGATCTGACTACTGAAGCTTTCTTT. The chain couples TRBV4-2 to TRBJ1-1; D gene ambiguous. The CDR3 contains 13 residues. Trimming stripped 0 bases from V and 5 bases from J, with 7 bases between. Germline lookup yields CDR1 LGHNA and CDR2 YNFKEQ.

The genes are TRBV18 and TRBJ2-7; D unclear. This CDR3 comprises 14 residues. Germline V gene sequence: CDR1 KGHSH, CDR2 LQKENI. Trimming stripped 2 bases from V and 2 bases from J, with 10 bases between. CDR3 sequence (DNA): TGTGCCAGCTCACCAGCCGTACAGACCTACGAGCAGTACTTC. The encoded protein is CASSPAVQTYEQYF.

This sequence joins TRBV6-4 and TRBJ2-7; 7 bases align to TRBD2. This CDR3 is 13 amino acids long. The germline V gene encodes CDR1 MRHNA and CDR2 SNTAGT. V shed 4 bases, J shed 6 bases, and the junction held 6 bases outside the gene matches. CDR3 amino acids: CASSATSISEQYF. The DNA for the CDR3 is TGTGCCAGCAGTGCGACTAGCATTTCCGAGCAGTACTTC.

The genes are TRBV27 and TRBJ2-2, with TRBD1 matching 9 bases. This CDR3 is built from 15 residues. Germline V lookup: CDR1 MNHEY, CDR2 SMNVEV (reference sequence). The trim removed 6 bases at V and 6 bases at J, leaving 8 bases unmatched. CDR3 in amino acids: CASRKKQGAAGELFF. CDR3 bases: TGTGCCAGCAGAAAGAAACAGGGGGCGGCCGGGGAGCTGTTTTTT.

The rearrangement uses TRBV19 and TRBJ1-4; no reliable D call. The V gene lost 5 bases and the J gene lost 0 bases, with 7 bases spanning the gap. The CDR3 length is 14 residues. Per the germline V gene, CDR1 is LNHDA and CDR2 is SQIVND (reference sequence). CDR3: CASSRASTNEKLFF. The CDR3 DNA follows: TGTGCCAGTAGTCGGGCCTCAACTAATGAAAAACTGTTTTTT. Looking up the rest from reference TRBV19 and TRBJ1-4 gives the full variable domain: DGGITQSPKYLFRKEGQNVTLSCEQNLNHDAMYWYRQDPGQGLRLIYYSQIVNDFQKGDIAEGYSVSREKKESFPLTVTSAQKNPTAFYLCASSRASTNEKLFFGSGTQLSVL.

V usage is TRBV4-3 and J usage is TRBJ1-5; 7 nucleotides agree with TRBD1. The V gene end was trimmed by 1 base and the J gene end by 5 bases; junction bases not matched to a gene: 5. The length of the CDR3 is 15 residues. Germline CDR1 and CDR2: LGHNA and YSLEER. Written as DNA, the CDR3 is TGCGCCAGCAGCCAAGGTACCCAGGGGGATCAGCCCCAGCATTTT. This codes for CASSQGTQGDQPQHF.

The rearrangement links TRBV30 to TRBJ1-1; D not resolved. In germline, CDR1 is GTSNPN, CDR2 SVGIG (reference sequence). The CDR3 length is 16 residues. V dropped 0 bases and J dropped 3 bases, with 17 bases sitting between them. The CDR3 bases are TGTGCCTGGAGTGTATATGGCAGGCAAACGTACACTGAAGCTTTCTTT. Protein: CAWSVYGRQTYTEAFF.

This sequence joins TRBV18 and TRBJ1-1; no firm D call. Trimming shortened V by 3 bases and J by 7 bases, and 12 bases separated the two germline ends. The CDR3 is 13 residues long. Germline CDR1 and CDR2: KGHSH and LQKENI. The CDR3 is CASSPGASDEAFF. CDR3 DNA: TGTGCCAGCTCACCGGGAGCCTCAGATGAAGCTTTCTTT.

The chain uses TRBV29-1 and TRBJ1-4; 10 nucleotides agree with TRBD1. Trimming removed 4 bases from V and 7 bases from J; junction bases left unmatched: 6. The CDR3 totals 14 residues. CDR1 SQVTM and CDR2 ANQGSEA come from the germline V gene. This CDR3 reads CSVGSGTGVEKLFF. DNA for the CDR3: TGCAGCGTTGGAAGCGGGACAGGGGTTGAAAAACTGTTTTTT.

The chain joins TRBV18 to TRBJ2-2; D ambiguous. This CDR3 is 12 amino acids long. V lost 2 bases and J 4 bases, leaving 2 bases between the germline ends. Germline assignment: CDR1 KGHSH and CDR2 LQKENI. DNA for the CDR3: TGTGCCAGCTCACCAACCACCGGGGAGCTGTTTTTT. Translating gives CASSPTTGELFF.

This clone has just one count. V and J are TRBV29-1 and TRBJ1-2; D is unresolved. V gave up 2 bases and J gave up 7 bases, with 5 bases separating them. Looked up from germline, CDR1 is SQVTM and CDR2 is ANQGSEA. The CDR3 length is 10 residues. The CDR3 loop is CSVERGGYTF. CDR3 DNA: TGCAGCGTTGAACGGGGTGGCTACACCTTC.

The chain couples TRBV19 to TRBJ2-6; 9 bases are a match to TRBD1. After removal of 5 bases from V and 2 bases from J, the junction contained 10 bases not matched to a gene. CDR3 length: 18 residues. Germline assignment: CDR1 LNHDA and CDR2 SQIVND (reference sequence). As DNA, the CDR3 is TGTGCCAGTAGTTGGGGAGGACAGGGGAATGCTGGGGCCAACGTCCTGACTTTC. Encoded protein: CASSWGGQGNAGANVLTF.

This chain links TRBV4-2 with TRBJ2-5; 13 bases map to TRBD2. CDR1 is LGHNA, CDR2 YNFKEQ, per germline. This CDR3 region has 16 residues. V lost 4 bases and J lost 1; bases outside the gene matches: 3. The CDR3 sequence is CASSPGTSGVQETQYF. For the CDR3, the DNA is TGTGCCAGCAGCCCGGGGACTAGCGGGGTCCAAGAGACCCAGTACTTC.

The V gene is TRBV6-4, the J gene TRBJ2-6; D is uncertain. The V and J ends lost 2 bases and 1 base respectively, with 3 bases between them. The germline gives CDR1 MRHNA, CDR2 SNTAGT. The CDR3 sequence is 14 residues long. CDR3: CASSDTSGANVLTF. CDR3 DNA sequence: TGTGCCAGCAGTGACACTTCTGGGGCCAACGTCCTGACTTTC.

The chain joins TRBV7-8 to TRBJ2-4, with 10 bases lining up with TRBD1. The germline CDR1 and CDR2 sequences are SGHVS and FQNEAQ. The trim removed 4 bases at V and 15 bases at J, leaving 6 bases unmatched. This CDR3 contains 12 residues. CDR3 residues: CASSSTGQGTYF. The DNA for the CDR3 is TGTGCCAGCAGCTCCACGGGACAGGGGACGTACTTC.

Notes on this clone: Different DNA sequences within this sample yield the same CDR3. J is TRBJ2-5 and V is TRBV5-1; TRBD2 is a possible D gene (5 bases). Germline CDR1 and CDR2: SGHRS and YFSETQ. V was pared by 0 bases and J by 1 base, with 7 bases between. The CDR3 contains 14 residues. CDR3: CASSLGGVQETQYF. The CDR3 region has the DNA TGCGCCAGCAGCTTGGGGGGAGTCCAAGAGACCCAGTACTTC.